There are a few counts of the clone carrying this TCR beta chain. V was clipped by 5 bases and J by 3 bases; unmatched bases: 15. The CDR3 spans 18 residues. Germline V gene data show CDR1 as SGDLS and CDR2 as YYNGEE. Methods used by the authors: Nucleated cell counts were estimated from reference gene primer amplification. Data came from immunoSEQ multiplex PCR; TCRdb stores just in-frame clones and leaves some out. The V and J calls and clone size come from that table; D and trimming were worked out from the DNA. Of roughly 5,000 clones in the sample, approximately 88% are singletons; the top ten hold roughly 20%. The sample is drawn from a study of blood T cell repertoires in COVID-19. The overall study: Sites across the United States, Italy and Spain contributed samples from acute and convalescent COVID-19. PBMCs, B-cell-depleted T cells, or T cells provided the cDNA or gDNA that made up the material.

Sequenced sample: peripheral blood. The rearrangement uses TRBV9 and TRBJ1-4; 8 bases map to TRBD1. The receptor was derived from a human donor in a cohort sampled during active COVID-19. CDR3 residues: CASSERTGSRAANEKLFF. In DNA, the CDR3 is TGTGCCAGCAGTGAAAGGACAGGGTCTCGCGCAGCTAATGAAAAACTGTTTTTT.